Shown below are 28 T cell receptor beta chains from a single sample sequenced in a study of beta chain features in type 1 diabetes. Their antigens are not known. Points from the study as a whole: In every one of the four CD4+ subsets, TCRB CDR3s were moderately but significantly shorter in Type 1 diabetes patients.

The isolated RNA, all of it, was reverse transcribed, so expressed TCRB transcripts were what got sequenced. Generated by immunoSEQ multiplex PCR, the TCRdb table keeps only in-frame clones and is missing some. The sample records a few hundred thousand clones, over 8.5% being singletons. The sequenced material came from central memory CD4+ T cells from blood. All receptors come from a man aged 30 to 39 with type 1 diabetes.

In its sample, this clone was seen many times. V is TRBV29-1 and J is TRBJ2-3, with 13 bases lining up with TRBD2. This CDR3 has 13 residues. V dropped 7 bases and J dropped 6; count of bases not matched to a gene: 4. Germline CDR1 and CDR2: SQVTM and ANQGSEA. The CDR3 region has the DNA TGCAGCGCCGGACTAGCGGGAGCGGATACGCAGTATTTT. Amino acids: CSAGLAGADTQYF.

The chain links TRBV11-2 to TRBJ2-2; the match to TRBD2 covers 13 bases. Germline CDR1 SGHAT, CDR2 FQNNGV. J lost 7 bases, V lost 6 bases, and 5 bases had no gene match. The CDR3 consists of 15 residues. The CDR3 DNA is TGTGCCAGCAGTCATGGACTAGCGGGAGTCGGGGAGCTGTTTTTT. This codes for CASSHGLAGVGELFF.

This clone occurred many times. The V call is TRBV4-1, the J call TRBJ2-5; the D gene is possibly TRBD1 (5 bases). Per germline, CDR1 MGHRA and CDR2 YSYEKL. The V end was cut by 4 bases, the J end by 4 bases, with 7 bases between. The CDR3 loop spans 12 amino acids. CDR3 residues: CASSLQGETQYF. The CDR3, as DNA: TGCGCCAGCAGCCTCCAGGGAGAGACCCAGTACTTC.

This chain connects TRBV5-4 to TRBJ1-1; TRBD1 aligns across 9 bases. J gave up 5 bases and V 4 bases, and 9 bases lay outside the gene matches. The germline CDR1 and CDR2 sequences are SGHNT and YYREEE (reference sequence). CDR3 length: 15 residues. CDR3 region: CASSPAGTGKTEAFF. CDR3 DNA: TGTGCCAGCAGCCCGGCTGGGACAGGGAAAACTGAAGCTTTCTTT.

This chain connects TRBV4-2 to TRBJ1-4; the D is unclear. The CDR3 totals 16 residues. V lost 1 base to trimming and J lost 0 bases, with 9 bases between them. Germline CDR1 and CDR2: LGHNA and YNFKEQ. CDR3 in DNA: TGTGCCAGCAGCCAAGCACAGTCTGCAACTAATGAAAAACTGTTTTTT. This encodes CASSQAQSATNEKLFF.

This clone occurred a few times. The chain joins TRBV30 to TRBJ2-7; unclear D gene. V shed 0 bases and J shed 0 bases, with 18 bases lying between them. The V gene's germline CDR1 is GTSNPN and CDR2 SVGIG (reference sequence). This CDR3 region has 17 residues. This chain's CDR3 is CAWSVGFNEASSYEQYF. For the CDR3, the DNA is TGTGCCTGGAGTGTAGGGTTTAACGAGGCGAGCTCCTACGAGCAGTACTTC.

The V and J genes are TRBV5-1 and TRBJ2-1; D ambiguous. Trimming removed 3 bases at V and 0 bases at J, with 13 bases between. Germline loops: CDR1 SGHRS, CDR2 YFSETQ. The CDR3 runs to 16 residues. The CDR3 DNA reads TGCGCCAGCAGCTACGGCGCCATGAGCTCCTACAATGAGCAGTTCTTC. It is translated as CASSYGAMSSYNEQFF.

V usage is TRBV19 and J usage is TRBJ2-5; 8 bases align to TRBD1. The CDR3 sequence is 15 residues long. Per germline, CDR1 LNHDA and CDR2 SQIVND (reference sequence). V dropped 5 bases and J dropped 2; count of bases not matched to a gene: 7. The CDR3 loop reads CASSGGGTGQETQYF. CDR3 nucleotide sequence: TGTGCCAGTAGTGGAGGAGGGACAGGTCAAGAGACCCAGTACTTC.

The rearrangement links TRBV5-1 to TRBJ2-3; TRBD2 matches at 8 bases. The V gene end was trimmed by 0 bases and the J gene end by 0 bases; junction bases not matched to a gene: 3. There are 16 residues in the CDR3. Germline-derived CDR1 and CDR2 are SGHRS and YFSETQ. CDR3 in amino acids: CASSLEASGSTDTQYF. The CDR3 DNA reads TGCGCCAGCAGCTTGGAGGCTAGCGGGAGCACAGATACGCAGTATTTT.

This clone was detected ten times or more. The chain recombines TRBV13 with TRBJ2-7; either TRBD1 or TRBD2 may fit D (5 bases each). V was clipped by 3 bases and J by 0 bases, with 9 bases between them. The CDR3 is made up of 14 amino acids. The V gene's germline CDR1 is PRHDT and CDR2 FYEKMQ (reference sequence). The CDR3, as DNA: TGTGCCAGCAGCTTCCGGGACGTCTCCTACGAGCAGTACTTC. This sequence encodes CASSFRDVSYEQYF.

V is TRBV2 and J is TRBJ2-5; D is unclear. The length of the CDR3 is 12 residues. CDR1 is SNHLY and CDR2 is FYNNEI in the germline V gene. V was pared by 6 bases and J by 5 bases, with 10 bases between. The CDR3 bases are TGTGCCAGCAGCGCGATGTTGGAGACCCAGTACTTC. Translated: CASSAMLETQYF. The full variable domain, its missing parts supplied by reference TRBV2 and TRBJ2-5, is EPEVTQTPSHQVTQMGQEVILRCVPISNHLYFYWYRQILGQKVEFLVSFYNNEISEKSEIFDDQFSVERPDGSNFTLKIRSTKLEDSAMYFCASSAMLETQYFGPGTRLLVL.

This clone was seen a few times. CDR3 sequence reads: CASRREGQSNTEAFF. In DNA, the CDR3 is TGTGCCAGCAGACGAGAGGGGCAGAGTAACACTGAAGCTTTCTTT. J is TRBJ1-1 and V is TRBV6-4; D possibly corresponds to TRBD1 (5 bases). CDR1 is MRHNA, CDR2 SNTAGT, per germline. The germline V and J ends were trimmed by 6 bases and 2 bases, with 16 bases remaining between them. The CDR3 is 15 amino acids.

The gene calls are TRBV5-1 and TRBJ2-7, with 7 bases aligning to TRBD2. Germline CDR1 and CDR2: SGHRS and YFSETQ. The CDR3 contains 15 residues. The V gene end was trimmed by 0 bases and the J gene end by 4 bases; junction bases not matched to a gene: 7. As DNA, the CDR3 is TGCGCCAGCAGCTTGGGGTGGGAGGGCCATTACGAGCAGTACTTC. Amino acids: CASSLGWEGHYEQYF.

This clone has a handful of counts. The gene calls are TRBV28 and TRBJ1-2; D uncertain. The CDR3 runs 14 residues. Trimming removed 1 base from V and 4 bases from J, with 10 bases in between. Germline V gives CDR1 MDHEN, CDR2 SYDVKM. In DNA, the CDR3 is TGTGCCAGCAGTTTATCCCGCACCGTCTATGGCTACACCTTC. This codes for CASSLSRTVYGYTF.

At least ten counts were recorded for this clone. Other DNA sequences in the sample encode the same CDR3. This chain connects TRBV29-1 to TRBJ2-3, with 7 bases fitting TRBD2. V shed 7 bases and J 1 base; nucleotides not matched to a gene: 5. From germline, CDR1 is SQVTM and CDR2 ANQGSEA. This CDR3 has 13 amino acids. CDR3 DNA sequence: TGCAGCGGGGATCGGGGGGGCACAGATACGCAGTATTTT. Its protein product is CSGDRGGTDTQYF.

The chain combines TRBV5-4 with TRBJ2-7; D ambiguous. Germline values: CDR1 SGHNT, CDR2 YYREEE (reference sequence). Trimming left V 0 bases short and J 0 bases short, with 10 bases between. CDR3 length: 15 amino acids. The chain's CDR3 is CASSLGGFSSYEQYF. CDR3 coding DNA: TGTGCCAGCAGCTTGGGCGGATTCAGCTCCTACGAGCAGTACTTC.

This clone was seen more than once but under ten times. The chain couples TRBV5-6 to TRBJ2-5; D may be TRBD1 (6 bases). The CDR3 covers 14 residues. CDR1 and CDR2 from the germline V gene are SGHDT and YYEEEE. The V end lost 3 bases, the J end lost 5 bases, and 14 bases lay between the germline ends. In DNA form, the CDR3 reads TGTGCCAGCAGCTATGGTGGGGGCTGGGAGACCCAGTACTTC. Translation gives CASSYGGGWETQYF.

This clone was counted at least ten times. This chain joins TRBV7-3 and TRBJ2-1, with D unclear. V shed 2 bases and J shed 4 bases, with 12 bases lying between them. Germline assignment: CDR1 SGHTA and CDR2 FQGTGA. The CDR3 runs to 15 residues. The CDR3 loop reads CASSLPEGSYNEQFF. The CDR3 nucleotides read TGTGCCAGCAGCTTACCGGAAGGAAGTTACAATGAGCAGTTCTTC.

This clone has just a few counts. The chain has TRBV15 and TRBJ2-1; D is unresolved. CDR1 and CDR2 (germline): LNHNV, YYDKDF (reference sequence). Deletions cut 0 bases from V and 0 bases from J, with 12 bases between. CDR3 length: 17 residues. DNA for the CDR3: TGTGCCACCAGCAGAGATCTAGGGCGGAGCTCCTACAATGAGCAGTTCTTC. As protein: CATSRDLGRSSYNEQFF.

This clone was observed a few times. The sample holds other DNA sequences that translate to the same CDR3. This chain joins TRBV5-1 and TRBJ1-1; possibly TRBD1 for D (5 bases). Looked up from germline, CDR1 is SGHRS and CDR2 is YFSETQ. The CDR3 spans 14 residues. Trimming cost V 1 base and J 1 base, with 8 bases left between them. The CDR3 DNA sequence: TGCGCCAGCAGCTTGAGTGGGGGGAACACTGAAGCTTTCTTT. It encodes CASSLSGGNTEAFF. The full variable domain, completed using reference TRBV5-1 and TRBJ1-1, is KAGVTQTPRYLIKTRGQQVTLSCSPISGHRSVSWYQQTPGQGLQFLFEYFSETQRNKGNFPGRFSGRQFSNSRSEMNVSTLELGDSALYLCASSLSGGNTEAFFGQGTRLTVV.

The CDR3 DNA is TGTGCCAGCAGGCAGGCGGGCACAGATACGCAGTATTTT. Its protein product is CASRQAGTDTQYF. The chain combines TRBV6-6 with TRBJ2-3, with no clear D. V lost 6 bases and J 1 base, leaving 8 bases between the germline ends. The germline V gene encodes CDR1 MNHNY and CDR2 SVGAGI (reference sequence). This CDR3 has 13 residues.

V gene TRBV29-1 combines with J gene TRBJ2-5, with TRBD1 as a possible D gene (5 bases). Trimming removed 2 bases from V and 4 bases from J, with 11 bases in between. Germline-derived CDR1 and CDR2 are SQVTM and ANQGSEA. This CDR3 contains 13 residues. The CDR3 spells CSVEWSGRETQYF. The DNA for the CDR3 is TGCAGCGTTGAATGGTCAGGGCGAGAGACCCAGTACTTC.

The J gene is TRBJ1-4, the V gene TRBV5-1; the D gene is possibly TRBD1 (5 bases). Trimming cost V 4 bases and J 8 bases, with 15 bases left between them. Germline values: CDR1 SGHRS, CDR2 YFSETQ. This CDR3 region has 14 residues. The CDR3 nucleotides read TGCGCCAGCAGCATTGGCCCGGGGGAGGAAAAACTGTTTTTT. Translated, it gives CASSIGPGEEKLFF.

The chain uses TRBV18 and TRBJ2-5; no clear D gene. The germline CDR1 and CDR2 sequences are KGHSH and LQKENI. The CDR3 runs to 13 residues. V was clipped by 6 bases and J by 3 bases, with 11 bases between them. CDR3 region: CASSTPNEETQYF. CDR3 coding DNA: TGTGCCAGCTCGACACCCAATGAAGAGACCCAGTACTTC.

This clone was recorded a few times. The chain has TRBV11-2 and TRBJ2-2; no clear D gene. V was clipped by 9 bases and J by 0 bases, with 14 bases between them. The germline gives CDR1 SGHAT, CDR2 FQNNGV. The CDR3 has 15 amino acids. CDR3 DNA sequence: TGTGCCAGTGGGGTGACCGTAACGAACACCGGGGAGCTGTTTTTT. Residues: CASGVTVTNTGELFF.

The chain recombines TRBV4-1 with TRBJ1-1; no clear D gene. V was clipped by 1 base and J by 1 base, with 4 bases between them. The germline V gene encodes CDR1 MGHRA and CDR2 YSYEKL. The CDR3 spans 13 residues. The CDR3 region has the DNA TGCGCCAGCAGCCAAGTAGCGAACACTGAAGCTTTCTTT. It codes for CASSQVANTEAFF.

V is TRBV4-2 and J is TRBJ2-7; D is unclear. The CDR3 runs to 13 residues. CDR1 and CDR2 from the germline V gene are LGHNA and YNFKEQ. The V gene lost 5 bases and the J gene lost 5 bases, with 13 bases spanning the gap. CDR3 loop: CASSLLSWDEQYF. CDR3 in DNA: TGTGCCAGCAGCTTACTGTCCTGGGACGAGCAGTACTTC.

This clone occurred a few times. The V call is TRBV11-1, the J call TRBJ2-5; 7 nucleotides line up with TRBD1. V lost 5 bases, J lost 2 bases, and 5 bases stayed unmatched. Germline assignment: CDR1 SGHAT and CDR2 FQDESV (reference sequence). The CDR3 totals 14 residues. The CDR3 loop is CASSLTGRQETQYF. CDR3 nucleotide sequence: TGTGCCAGCAGCCTGACAGGGCGACAAGAGACCCAGTACTTC.